The next 32 T cell receptor beta chains were all read from a single sample in a study of blood T cells in healthy people across ages. Together with a sample-barcoded 5' primer, a J-beta primer mix was included in a second PCR lasting about 6 to 11 cycles. TCRdb called the 5' RACE reads again in MiXCR, with one record for every CDR3 protein. The sample holds roughly 700,000 distinct CDR3 sequences, 49% seen once. Sample: blood. These receptors all come from a woman in her fifties or sixties in good health.

The genes are TRBV4-1 and TRBJ2-1; 7 nucleotides line up with TRBD1. Losses at the gene ends were 4 bases for V and 12 bases for J; bases not matched to a gene: 9. The germline V gene encodes CDR1 MGHRA and CDR2 YSYEKL. This CDR3 is built from 13 residues. CDR3: CASSPVTGDSQFF. The DNA for the CDR3 is TGCGCCAGCAGCCCGGTAACAGGGGATTCGCAGTTCTTC.

The table lists this clonotype with a few counts. One base away lies a much larger clone, so this may be a sequencing read error. V is TRBV7-9 and J is TRBJ2-5; possibly TRBD1 or TRBD2 for D (6 bases each). The better agreement between TRBJ2-7 and the DNA end casts doubt on the J call. Germline V gene sequence: CDR1 SEHNR, CDR2 FQNEAQ (reference sequence). The CDR3 runs to 14 residues. The CDR3 reads CASSVETGALEQYF. CDR3 nucleotides: TGTGCCAGCAGCGTAGAGACGGGGGCTCTCGAGCAGTACTTC.

Points on this clonotype: A much larger clonotype is one base distant, so this may be a read error. V is TRBV20-1 and J is TRBJ2-7; TRBD2 matches 8 bases. The CDR3 sequence is 13 residues long. Germline lookup yields CDR1 DFQATT and CDR2 SNEGSKA (reference sequence). DNA for the CDR3: TGCAGTGCTAGACGAGCGGGAGCCTACGAGCGGTACTTC. Its protein is CSARRAGAYERYF.

This clonotype was recorded a few times. CDR3 amino acids: CASSTASGSRSEQYF. The CDR3 bases are TGTGCCAGCAGTACCGCTAGCGGGAGTCGTAGCGAGCAGTACTTC. This chain joins TRBV28 and TRBJ2-7; 10 nucleotides agree with TRBD2. CDR3 size: 15 residues. With 5 bases clipped from V and 6 bases from J, the junction kept 10 bases outside the gene matches. The V gene's germline CDR1 is MDHEN and CDR2 SYDVKM.

V gene TRBV7-8 combines with J gene TRBJ2-7; tentatively, D is TRBD2 (5 bases). The germline V gene encodes CDR1 SGHVS and CDR2 FQNEAQ. CDR3 size: 14 residues. Trimming took 1 base from V and 5 from J, leaving 12 bases between them. CDR3 sequence reads: CASSLELGDHEQYF. CDR3 in DNA: TGTGCCAGCAGCTTAGAATTGGGAGATCACGAGCAGTACTTC.

The gene calls are TRBV7-2 and TRBJ2-1; no clear D gene. CDR1 and CDR2 from the germline V gene are SGHTA and FQGNSA. Trimming removed 2 bases at V and 6 bases at J, with 17 bases between. There are 16 residues in the CDR3. CDR3 in amino acids: CASSLNHPGSGNEQFF. In DNA form, the CDR3 reads TGTGCCAGCAGCTTAAATCATCCAGGATCGGGCAATGAGCAGTTCTTC.

This clonotype was found a few times. The CDR3 bases are TGTGCCACCAGCAGAGATGTGCTGGACAGGAGCTACGAGCAGTACTTC. This translates into CATSRDVLDRSYEQYF. The chain couples TRBV15 to TRBJ2-7, with TRBD1 matching over 7 bases. Germline V CDR1 and CDR2: LNHNV, YYDKDF (reference sequence). CDR3 length equals 16 residues. Unmatched junction bases numbered 8, after V lost 0 bases and J lost 3 bases.

Comments on this clonotype: A much bigger clone sits one base away, suggesting this may be a read error. The V call is TRBV29-1, the J call TRBJ2-3; TRBD2 matches 9 bases. Germline assignment: CDR1 SQVTM and CDR2 ANQGSEA. There are 15 residues in the CDR3. V lost 4 bases to trimming and J lost 0 bases; unmatched junction nucleotides: 5. CDR3 coding DNA: TGCAGCGTTGCCTTAGCGGGAGTTAGCACAGATACGCAGTATTTT. Residues: CSVALAGVSTDTQYF.

This sequence joins TRBV20-1 and TRBJ1-2; unclear D gene. Germline CDR1 and CDR2: DFQATT and SNEGSKA (reference sequence). This CDR3 contains 15 residues. Deletions cut 3 bases from V and 4 bases from J, with 18 bases between. The CDR3 protein is CSASIWQNNVYGYTF. DNA of the CDR3: TGCAGTGCTAGTATTTGGCAGAACAATGTCTATGGCTACACCTTC.

The chain employs TRBV27 and TRBJ1-4, with D hard to call. There are 14 residues in the CDR3. The germline V gene encodes CDR1 MNHEY and CDR2 SMNVEV (reference sequence). The V and J ends lost 6 bases and 0 bases respectively, with 8 bases between them. The CDR3 region has the DNA TGTGCCAGCAGGACCAAGGCAACTAATGAAAAACTGTTTTTT. Amino acid sequence: CASRTKATNEKLFF.

This rearrangement joins TRBV20-1 to TRBJ1-2; no reliable D call. V was cut by 5 bases and J by 7 bases, with 17 bases left in between. CDR1 is DFQATT, CDR2 SNEGSKA, per germline (reference sequence). There are 13 residues in the CDR3. DNA for the CDR3: TGCAGTGCTCTTCAGGCGGGAGGGTGTGGCTACACCTTC. This codes for CSALQAGGCGYTF.

This clonotype was observed a few times. V and J are TRBV7-9 and TRBJ2-5, with 13 positions matching TRBD2. The germline V gene has CDR1 SEHNR and CDR2 FQNEAQ (reference sequence). This CDR3 contains 16 residues. V was pared by 5 bases and J by 1 base, with 4 bases of the junction left unmatched. The CDR3 reads CASSPRTSGSQETQYF. DNA for the CDR3: TGTGCCAGCAGCCCACGGACTAGCGGGAGCCAAGAGACCCAGTACTTC. Based on the CDR3 plus reference TRBV7-9 and TRBJ2-5, the full variable domain is DTGVSQNPRHKITKRGQNVTFRCDPISEHNRLYWYRQTLGQGPEFLTYFQNEAQLEKSRLLSDRFSAERPKGSFSTLEIQRTEQGDSAMYLCASSPRTSGSQETQYFGPGTRLLVL.

The chain employs TRBV6-5 and TRBJ2-7; possibly TRBD2 for D (5 bases). The germline CDR1 and CDR2 sequences are MNHEY and SVGAGI. There are 13 residues in the CDR3. V was clipped by 5 bases and J by 7 bases, with 15 bases between them. DNA for the CDR3: TGTGCCAGCAGTGGGGTGGCGGGCAATGAGCAGTACTTC. The encoded protein is CASSGVAGNEQYF.

This clonotype showed up just a few times. The CDR3 DNA sequence: TGTGCCAGCAGCCCCGTCTGGGACCGGGCTAGCGGGAGCCCCGGGGAGCTGTTTTTT. Protein product: CASSPVWDRASGSPGELFF. The rearrangement uses TRBV7-2 and TRBJ2-2, with 10 nucleotides matching TRBD2. There are 19 residues in the CDR3. V lost 5 bases, J lost 6 bases, and 18 bases stayed unmatched. CDR1 and CDR2 from the germline V gene are SGHTA and FQGNSA.

This clonotype showed up many times. This chain joins TRBV24-1 and TRBJ2-5, with 9 bases aligning to TRBD1. J lost 5 bases, V lost 2 bases, and 8 bases had no gene match. CDR3 length: 16 amino acids. Germline loops: CDR1 KGHDR, CDR2 SFDVKD. CDR3 DNA: TGTGCCACCAGTGATTCCGGGACAGGGCATCGGGAGACCCAGTACTTC. Protein product: CATSDSGTGHRETQYF.

This chain links TRBV18 with TRBJ2-1, with TRBD2 identical over 10 bases. Looked up from germline, CDR1 is KGHSH and CDR2 is LQKENI. The CDR3 runs 18 residues. V lost 2 bases and J lost 4; bases outside the gene matches: 11. In DNA form, the CDR3 reads TGTGCCAGCTCACCAGACAACCCGGGACTAGCGAGATACAATGAGCAGTTCTTC. It translates to CASSPDNPGLARYNEQFF.

This rearrangement joins TRBV10-3 to TRBJ2-3; 7 nucleotides line up with TRBD2. CDR3 length equals 16 residues. The V gene end was trimmed by 4 bases and the J gene end by 4 bases; junction bases not matched to a gene: 11. CDR1 is ENHRY, CDR2 SYGVKD, per germline. CDR3 DNA: TGTGCCATCAGTGGAAGGGGCAGCGGGACTCCAGATACGCAGTATTTT. As protein: CAISGRGSGTPDTQYF.

The rearrangement joins TRBV7-2 to TRBJ2-3; D is perhaps TRBD1 (8 bases). V shed 4 bases and J shed 0 bases, with 17 bases lying between them. This CDR3 is 17 amino acids long. Germline CDR1 and CDR2: SGHTA and FQGNSA. CDR3 sequence (DNA): TGTGCCAGCAGCTCCGGACAGGGAGGGAGGAGCACAGATACGCAGTATTTT. It specifies CASSSGQGGRSTDTQYF.

The chain joins TRBV27 to TRBJ2-3, with D possibly matching TRBD2 (7 bases). Germline V gene data show CDR1 as MNHEY and CDR2 as SMNVEV (reference sequence). The V end lost 2 bases, the J end lost 1 base, and 13 bases lay between the germline ends. The CDR3 loop spans 16 amino acids. The CDR3 spells CASSLIGGGGTDTQYF. DNA for the CDR3: TGTGCCAGCAGTTTAATAGGGGGGGGCGGCACAGATACGCAGTATTTT.

This clonotype was counted many times. The chain recombines TRBV28 with TRBJ2-3; D is unclear. With 4 bases removed from V and 5 bases from J, the gap between germline ends came to 7 bases. Germline values: CDR1 MDHEN, CDR2 SYDVKM. CDR3 length equals 12 residues. Here the CDR3 reads CASSSRLDTQYF. CDR3 in DNA: TGTGCCAGCAGTTCGAGACTAGATACGCAGTATTTT.

The V gene is TRBV20-1, the J gene TRBJ2-1; 15 bases line up with TRBD2. V was clipped by 4 bases and J by 3 bases; unmatched bases: 13. The CDR3 contains 19 residues. Germline CDR1 DFQATT, CDR2 SNEGSKA (reference sequence). This CDR3 reads CSATRTSGRAISDYNEQFF. The CDR3 DNA follows: TGCAGTGCTACTCGGACTAGCGGGAGGGCCATTTCGGACTACAATGAGCAGTTCTTC.

This clonotype was observed a handful of times. The CDR3 nucleotides read TGTGCCAGCAGTCGCGGGGGCCTCGGTGAAAAACTGTTTTTT. It codes for CASSRGGLGEKLFF. This chain links TRBV25-1 with TRBJ1-4; D possibly corresponds to TRBD1 (6 bases). This CDR3 has 14 residues. Germline CDR1 is MGHDK and CDR2 is SYGVNS. V lost 5 bases and J 7 bases, leaving 14 bases between the germline ends.

This clonotype appeared a few times. This rearrangement joins TRBV6-2 or TRBV6-3 to TRBJ2-5, with 7 bases lining up with TRBD2. The V gene end was trimmed by 2 bases and the J gene end by 2 bases; junction bases not matched to a gene: 5. CDR1 is MNHEY, CDR2 SVGEGT, per germline. This CDR3 region has 15 residues. This chain's CDR3 is CASSYAGEGQETQYF. CDR3 nucleotides: TGTGCCAGCAGTTACGCGGGAGAGGGGCAAGAGACCCAGTACTTC.

This clonotype was observed a handful of times. The chain uses TRBV19 and TRBJ1-1, with 7 nucleotides matching TRBD1. There are 12 residues in the CDR3. The germline CDR1 and CDR2 sequences are LNHDA and SQIVND (reference sequence). The V and J ends lost 9 bases and 3 bases, in that order; junction bases with no gene match: 4. In DNA form, the CDR3 reads TGTGCCAGCACTGACAGGGACACTGAAGCTTTCTTT. As protein: CASTDRDTEAFF.

This chain uses TRBV29-1 with TRBJ2-1; 9 nucleotides match TRBD2. The ends lost 5 bases at V and 7 bases at J; junction bases unmatched: 6. The CDR3 loop spans 13 amino acids. Germline assignment: CDR1 SQVTM and CDR2 ANQGSEA. CDR3 region: CSVLSLAGNEQFF. DNA for the CDR3: TGCAGCGTTTTGTCACTAGCGGGTAATGAGCAGTTCTTC.

The chain couples TRBV5-5 to TRBJ1-2, with a possible D match to TRBD1 (6 bases). The CDR3 has 15 amino acids. V was clipped by 1 base and J by 4 bases, with 14 bases between them. Germline V lookup: CDR1 SGHKS, CDR2 YYEKEE (reference sequence). CDR3 nucleotides: TGTGCCAGCAGCTTGTCAGGGGCCTCCCCCTATGGCTACACCTTC. As protein: CASSLSGASPYGYTF.

The chain combines TRBV7-2 with TRBJ1-1; 7 nucleotides match TRBD1. The CDR3 runs 15 residues. J lost 0 bases, V lost 5 bases, and 6 bases had no gene match. The germline CDR1 and CDR2 sequences are SGHTA and FQGNSA. Here the CDR3 DNA reads TGTGCCAGCAGCGCCCGACAGGGAATGAACACTGAAGCTTTCTTT. Residues: CASSARQGMNTEAFF.

This sequence joins TRBV7-9 and TRBJ2-5, with D possibly TRBD1 on 5 matching bases. Trimming pared 5 bases from V and 5 bases from J, leaving 12 bases between. CDR1 and CDR2 from the germline V gene are SEHNR and FQNEAQ (reference sequence). The CDR3 is made up of 13 amino acids. The CDR3 DNA sequence: TGTGCCAGCAGCCAATCCCAGGGCGAGACCCAGTACTTC. Encoded protein: CASSQSQGETQYF.

In this sample, this clonotype turned up a few times. This chain joins TRBV7-2 and TRBJ2-5; weak D call: TRBD1 (6 bases). This CDR3 comprises 14 residues. Deletions cut 4 bases from V and 1 base from J, with 10 bases between. CDR1 is SGHTA, CDR2 FQGNSA, per germline. The CDR3 region has the DNA TGTGCCAGCAGCTATCAGGGGACCCAAGAGACCCAGTACTTC. It encodes CASSYQGTQETQYF.

This clonotype was seen a handful of times. The chain is built from TRBV12-3 or TRBV12-4 and TRBJ2-1, with 11 bases fitting TRBD2. The V segment lost 5 bases and the J segment 4 bases; nucleotides outside the gene matches: 4. CDR3 size: 15 residues. CDR3 nucleotide sequence: TGTGCCAGCAGTCGGACTAGCGGGCGATACAATGAGCAGTTCTTC. This translates into CASSRTSGRYNEQFF.

The chain joins TRBV21-1 to TRBJ2-5; TRBD2, as called in the table, went unchecked against the DNA. TRBV21-1 constitutes a pseudogene. This CDR3 is 14 amino acids long. The CDR3 sequence: CASRKLAGEETQYF. In DNA, the CDR3 is TGTGCCAGCAGAAAATTAGCGGGAGAAGAGACCCAGTACTTC.

This clonotype has just a few counts. V gene TRBV5-6 combines with J gene TRBJ2-4, with TRBD1 as a possible D gene (6 bases). Trimming removed 4 bases at V and 1 base at J, with 18 bases between. There are 17 residues in the CDR3. Germline V gene lookup returns CDR1 SGHDT and CDR2 YYEEEE. CDR3 nucleotide sequence: TGTGCCAGCAGCGAGCCGGGACCTCAGGGGGCCAAAAACATTCAGTACTTC. Translating it yields CASSEPGPQGAKNIQYF.